Listed here is a single T cell receptor (beta chain). This record comes from a study of cytotoxic CD8 clonotypes in ibrutinib-treated CLL. The method was immunoSEQ multiplex PCR; TCRdb's version includes in-frame clones alone and lacks a portion of them. The sample holds around 70,000 clones, roughly nine tenths seen once. The CDR3 covers 16 residues. V dropped 3 bases and J dropped 7; count of bases not matched to a gene: 15. CDR1 is GTSNPN, CDR2 SVGIG, per germline (reference sequence). This receptor was obtained from a human donor with chronic lymphocytic leukemia. This chain uses TRBV30 with TRBJ2-7, with 10 bases that match TRBD2. The sequencing here drew on PBMCs, taken after 12 months of ibrutinib treatment. Here the CDR3 DNA reads TGTGCCTGGAGCCGCCCCGGGACTAGCGACCGAGGGGAGCAGTACTTC. Translation: CAWSRPGTSDRGEQYF.